This is a list of T cell receptor beta chains from one sample in a study of T cells in Graves' hyperthyroidism and ophthalmopathy. TCRdb analysed the multiplex PCR reads with MiXCR anew, one entry per CDR3 protein. The top ten hold 6.5% to 9% of the sample, which has about 600,000 distinct CDR3 sequences, about 14% seen once. The material sequenced was blood. The source of these receptors is a woman under 30 with Graves' ophthalmopathy. The CDR3 runs from the conserved cysteine through the conserved F or W. The D gene is left open where the match is weak. Clone size appears in some rows only: once, few, many, or a class for an expanded clone.

clone size: -
V gene: TRBV29-1
J gene: TRBJ2-3
CDR3 length: 13
D gene: -
CDR3 DNA: TGCAGCGTTGGGGGGGTCCTCACAGATACGCAGTATTTT
CDR3 protein: CSVGGVLTDTQYF

clone size: many
V gene: TRBV27
J gene: TRBJ1-2
CDR3 length: 15
D gene: TRBD1
CDR3 DNA: TGTGCCAGCAGTTTATCGGCAGGGGGAACGTACGGCTACACCTTC
CDR3 protein: CASSLSAGGTYGYTF

clone size: few
V gene: TRBV30
J gene: TRBJ1-1
CDR3 length: 13
D gene: -
CDR3 DNA: TGTGCCTGGAGATTAGGAAAAAACACTGAAGCTTTCTTT
CDR3 protein: CAWRLGKNTEAFF

clone size: many
V gene: TRBV24-1
J gene: TRBJ2-1
CDR3 length: 21
D gene: TRBD2
CDR3 DNA: TGTGCCACCAGTGATCGTCTAGCGGGAGGACTTTCACCCGGCTCCTACAATGAGCAGTTCTTC
CDR3 protein: CATSDRLAGGLSPGSYNEQFF

clone size: -
V gene: TRBV19
J gene: TRBJ1-5
CDR3 length: 15
D gene: -
CDR3 DNA: TGTGCCAGTAGTGCCAGCACAGGAGGCAATCAGCCCCAGCATTTT
CDR3 protein: CASSASTGGNQPQHF

clone size: many
V gene: TRBV7-6
J gene: TRBJ2-7
CDR3 length: 15
D gene: TRBD2
CDR3 DNA: TGTGCCAGCAGCCTAAGGACTAGCGGGAGCGGCGAGCAGTACTTC
CDR3 protein: CASSLRTSGSGEQYF

clone size: many
V gene: TRBV28
J gene: TRBJ1-1
CDR3 length: 13
D gene: -
CDR3 DNA: TGTGCCAGCAGTTTATCTACTGGCGCTGAAGCTTTCTTT
CDR3 protein: CASSLSTGAEAFF

clone size: -
V gene: TRBV20-1
J gene: TRBJ2-1
CDR3 length: 14
D gene: TRBD2
CDR3 DNA: TGCAGTGCTTCCACTAGCGGCTCCTACAATGAGCAGTTCTTC
CDR3 protein: CSASTSGSYNEQFF

clone size: -
V gene: TRBV7-9
J gene: TRBJ2-1
CDR3 length: 16
D gene: -
CDR3 DNA: TGTGCCAGCAGCTTATGGCAGCCCCCCGGGGTAAGGAAGCAGTTCTTC
CDR3 protein: CASSLWQPPGVRKQFF

clone size: -
V gene: TRBV29-1
J gene: TRBJ2-1
CDR3 length: 16
D gene: TRBD2
CDR3 DNA: TGCAGCGTTGAAGGGACTAGCGGGGGAAGGGTAAATGAGCAGTTCTTC
CDR3 protein: CSVEGTSGGRVNEQFF

clone size: -
V gene: TRBV28
J gene: TRBJ2-7
CDR3 length: 16
D gene: TRBD2
CDR3 DNA: TGTGCCAGCAGTTTTGGTTCACCGGGACTATGGTACGAGCAGTACTTC
CDR3 protein: CASSFGSPGLWYEQYF

clone size: few
V gene: TRBV19
J gene: TRBJ1-6
CDR3 length: 16
D gene: TRBD1
CDR3 DNA: TGTGCCAGTAGCTTGACAGGGAGCTCCTATAATTCACCCCTCCACTTT
CDR3 protein: CASSLTGSSYNSPLHF

clone size: -
V gene: TRBV6-2/TRBV6-3
J gene: TRBJ2-5
CDR3 length: 14
D gene: -
CDR3 DNA: TGTGCCAGCAGTGACACGGGGGGCGGCGAGACCCAGTACTTC
CDR3 protein: CASSDTGGGETQYF

clone size: -
V gene: TRBV28
J gene: TRBJ1-1
CDR3 length: 19
D gene: -
CDR3 DNA: TGTGCCAGCAGTCAATTATCCGGGACATCTAAAGGAGCAAACACTGAAGCTTTCTTT
CDR3 protein: CASSQLSGTSKGANTEAFF

clone size: few
V gene: TRBV14
J gene: TRBJ2-7
CDR3 length: 16
D gene: TRBD1
CDR3 DNA: TGTGCCAGCAGCCAAGAGGGACGGGACAGGGCCTACGAGCAGTACTTC
CDR3 protein: CASSQEGRDRAYEQYF

clone size: many
V gene: TRBV7-2
J gene: TRBJ2-5
CDR3 length: 16
D gene: -
CDR3 DNA: TGTGCCAGCAGCTTAGAGACCAGGATGGGCGGGGAGACCCAGTACTTC
CDR3 protein: CASSLETRMGGETQYF

clone size: many
V gene: TRBV9
J gene: TRBJ2-1
CDR3 length: 16
D gene: TRBD2
CDR3 DNA: TGTGCCAGCAGCGTCCGACTAGCGGGGACATACAATGAGCAGTTCTTC
CDR3 protein: CASSVRLAGTYNEQFF

clone size: few
V gene: TRBV4-2
J gene: TRBJ2-7
CDR3 length: 15
D gene: TRBD2
CDR3 DNA: TGTGCCAGCAGCCAAGAGGCGGGAGGGCTATACGAGCAGTACTTC
CDR3 protein: CASSQEAGGLYEQYF

clone size: many
V gene: TRBV12-3/TRBV12-4
J gene: TRBJ2-7
CDR3 length: 15
D gene: -
CDR3 DNA: TGTGCCAGCAGTCCTCCTGGCCCCTTAGGCCACGAGCAGTACTTC
CDR3 protein: CASSPPGPLGHEQYF

clone size: many
V gene: TRBV7-2
J gene: TRBJ2-5
CDR3 length: 15
D gene: TRBD2
CDR3 DNA: TGTGCCAGCAGCGCGTGGTATAGCGGGACGGAGACCCAGTACTTC
CDR3 protein: CASSAWYSGTETQYF

clone size: many
V gene: TRBV6-6
J gene: TRBJ1-4
CDR3 length: 13
D gene: -
CDR3 DNA: TGTGCCAGCAGTTACACCGCGGAGGAAAAACTGTTTTTT
CDR3 protein: CASSYTAEEKLFF

clone size: many
V gene: TRBV29-1
J gene: TRBJ2-7
CDR3 length: 15
D gene: -
CDR3 DNA: TGCAGCGTTGAAGATGCGGGACTGGCCTCCTACGAGCAGTACTTC
CDR3 protein: CSVEDAGLASYEQYF

clone size: -
V gene: TRBV9
J gene: TRBJ2-1
CDR3 length: 17
D gene: TRBD2
CDR3 DNA: TGTGCCAGCAGCGTAGATAGCGGGAGGGCCCAATACAATGAGCAGTTCTTC
CDR3 protein: CASSVDSGRAQYNEQFF

clone size: many
V gene: TRBV27
J gene: TRBJ1-2
CDR3 length: 14
D gene: TRBD1
CDR3 DNA: TGTGCCAGCAGTGCGTCGGGACAGGCCTATGGCTACACCTTC
CDR3 protein: CASSASGQAYGYTF

clone size: many
V gene: TRBV7-9
J gene: TRBJ1-4
CDR3 length: 16
D gene: -
CDR3 DNA: TGTGCCAGCAGCGATGGACGGGGTACAATAAATGAAAAACTGTTTTTT
CDR3 protein: CASSDGRGTINEKLFF

clone size: many
V gene: TRBV27
J gene: TRBJ1-5
CDR3 length: 14
D gene: -
CDR3 DNA: TGTGCCAGCGCTGCAACGGGGGCGGGACAGCCCCAGCATTTT
CDR3 protein: CASAATGAGQPQHF

clone size: many
V gene: TRBV12-3/TRBV12-4
J gene: TRBJ2-1
CDR3 length: 18
D gene: TRBD2
CDR3 DNA: TGTGCCAGCAGCTTCGGGACTAGCGGGAGAGGCCCCTACAATGAGCAGTTCTTC
CDR3 protein: CASSFGTSGRGPYNEQFF

clone size: many
V gene: TRBV20-1
J gene: TRBJ2-1
CDR3 length: 12
D gene: -
CDR3 DNA: TGCAGTGCTAGTCGTACAGAGCGTGAGCAGTTCTTC
CDR3 protein: CSASRTEREQFF

clone size: many
V gene: TRBV28
J gene: TRBJ1-1
CDR3 length: 16
D gene: -
CDR3 DNA: TGTGCCAGCAGTTTATTTATGGTGCGCATGAACACTGAAGCTTTCTTT
CDR3 protein: CASSLFMVRMNTEAFF

clone size: -
V gene: TRBV27
J gene: TRBJ2-1
CDR3 length: 13
D gene: -
CDR3 DNA: TGTGCCAGCAGTTGGGACCCTCGGAGTGAGCAGTTCTTC
CDR3 protein: CASSWDPRSEQFF

clone size: -
V gene: TRBV12-3/TRBV12-4
J gene: TRBJ2-6
CDR3 length: 14
D gene: -
CDR3 DNA: TGTGCCAGCAGAGTTTTGACAGGTGCCAACGCCCTGACTTTC
CDR3 protein: CASRVLTGANALTF

clone size: once
V gene: TRBV12-3/TRBV12-4
J gene: TRBJ1-3
CDR3 length: 18
D gene: -
CDR3 DNA: TGTGCCAGCAGTCCGGACGGAGCTGAGGATAGCTCTGGAAACACCATATATTTT
CDR3 protein: CASSPDGAEDSSGNTIYF

clone size: -
V gene: TRBV20-1
J gene: TRBJ1-1
CDR3 length: 14
D gene: -
CDR3 DNA: TGCAGTGCTAGAGATACGGGGACGGGCACTGAAGCTTTCTTT
CDR3 protein: CSARDTGTGTEAFF

clone size: few
V gene: TRBV6-1
J gene: TRBJ1-4
CDR3 length: 14
D gene: TRBD1
CDR3 DNA: TGTGCCAGCAGTTCGGACTGGGACAGTGAAAAACTGTTTTTT
CDR3 protein: CASSSDWDSEKLFF

clone size: many
V gene: TRBV27
J gene: TRBJ2-3
CDR3 length: 16
D gene: TRBD2
CDR3 DNA: TGTGCCAGCAGTTTAAGCCCAGCGGGAGTCCGGGATACGCAGTATTTT
CDR3 protein: CASSLSPAGVRDTQYF

clone size: many
V gene: TRBV30
J gene: TRBJ2-5
CDR3 length: 13
D gene: TRBD1
CDR3 DNA: TGTGCCTCAGAACAGGGGGCTTCCGAGACCCAGTACTTC
CDR3 protein: CASEQGASETQYF

clone size: many
V gene: TRBV28
J gene: TRBJ1-2
CDR3 length: 15
D gene: -
CDR3 DNA: TGTGCCAGCAGAGGTTCGGACGGGGCTAACTATGGCTACACCTTC
CDR3 protein: CASRGSDGANYGYTF

clone size: many
V gene: TRBV12-3/TRBV12-4
J gene: TRBJ2-5
CDR3 length: 15
D gene: TRBD1
CDR3 DNA: TGTGCCAGCAGTATGGGACAGGGGAGCGTAGAGACCCAGTACTTC
CDR3 protein: CASSMGQGSVETQYF

clone size: few
V gene: TRBV20-1
J gene: TRBJ2-7
CDR3 length: 15
D gene: -
CDR3 DNA: TGCAGTGCTAGAGGAGGAACAGGGCCCTCCTACGAGCAGTACTTC
CDR3 protein: CSARGGTGPSYEQYF

clone size: many
V gene: TRBV15
J gene: TRBJ2-3
CDR3 length: 16
D gene: -
CDR3 DNA: TGTGCCACCAGCAGAGATTACGGCGCTCAAACAGATACGCAGTATTTT
CDR3 protein: CATSRDYGAQTDTQYF

clone size: few
V gene: TRBV19
J gene: TRBJ2-1
CDR3 length: 12
D gene: -
CDR3 DNA: TGTGCCAGTAGTACCTCCGGGACCCGGCAGTTCTTC
CDR3 protein: CASSTSGTRQFF

clone size: many
V gene: TRBV20-1
J gene: TRBJ2-1
CDR3 length: 15
D gene: -
CDR3 DNA: TGCAGTGCCCCTTTGGAGGGAGCGACTCGGGTACGGCAGTTCTTC
CDR3 protein: CSAPLEGATRVRQFF

clone size: many
V gene: TRBV9
J gene: TRBJ2-1
CDR3 length: 15
D gene: -
CDR3 DNA: TGTGCCAGCAGCGTAGCGGGACACCCGGGCAATGAGCAGTTCTTC
CDR3 protein: CASSVAGHPGNEQFF

clone size: -
V gene: TRBV18
J gene: TRBJ1-4
CDR3 length: 19
D gene: -
CDR3 DNA: TGTGCCAGCTCACCAAGGGCAGGGCCATCGACTGCAACTAATGAAAAACTGTTTTTT
CDR3 protein: CASSPRAGPSTATNEKLFF

clone size: many
V gene: TRBV27
J gene: TRBJ2-7
CDR3 length: 15
D gene: TRBD1
CDR3 DNA: TGTGCCAGCAGTCCACAAAAGACAGGGACCTACGAGCAGTACTTC
CDR3 protein: CASSPQKTGTYEQYF

clone size: few
V gene: TRBV3-2
J gene: TRBJ2-4
CDR3 length: 16
D gene: -
CDR3 DNA: TGTGCCAGCACCGGACTGGGACAGCTAGCCAAAAACATTCAGTACTTC
CDR3 protein: CASTGLGQLAKNIQYF

clone size: -
V gene: TRBV6-2/TRBV6-3
J gene: TRBJ1-6
CDR3 length: 15
D gene: TRBD1
CDR3 DNA: TGTGCCAGCAGTTATAACAGGGGTCGAGATTCACCCCTCCACTTT
CDR3 protein: CASSYNRGRDSPLHF

clone size: many
V gene: TRBV7-4
J gene: TRBJ1-1
CDR3 length: 16
D gene: -
CDR3 DNA: TGTGCCAGCAGCTTACGGTCTGCCGCCATGAACACTGAAGCTTTCTTT
CDR3 protein: CASSLRSAAMNTEAFF